These 21 T cell receptor beta chains came from one sample sequenced in a study of OX40 agonist ivuxolimab in advanced cancers. The method was immunoSEQ multiplex PCR; TCRdb's version includes in-frame clones alone and lacks a portion of them. The data hold some 70,000 clones, with approximately 91% observed a single time. The specimen was CD4+ or CD8+ T cells sorted from blood, collected in a trial of the OX40 agonist ivuxolimab. Source of these receptors: an adult with an advanced solid tumor such as melanoma, head and neck, liver or kidney cancer.

This sequence joins TRBV6-6 and TRBJ1-2; possibly TRBD1 for D (6 bases). There are 14 residues in the CDR3. Trimming took 7 bases from V and 4 from J, leaving 16 bases between them. CDR1 and CDR2 from the germline V gene are MNHNY and SVGAGI (reference sequence). In DNA, the CDR3 is TGTGCCAGCAAAGTACAGGGCTCAAGCTATGGCTACACCTTC. Translation gives CASKVQGSSYGYTF.

The J gene is TRBJ2-5, the V gene TRBV6-5; D is possibly TRBD1 or TRBD2 (5 bases each). The CDR3 is 14 amino acids. Germline V gives CDR1 MNHEY, CDR2 SVGAGI. Trimming took off 2 bases at V and 4 bases at J, with 11 bases between the two ends. CDR3 in amino acids: CASSYGSGRETQYF. The CDR3 bases are TGTGCCAGCAGTTACGGTTCAGGGAGAGAGACCCAGTACTTC.

The J gene is TRBJ1-2, the V gene TRBV7-9, with D possibly matching TRBD1 (6 bases). V dropped 5 bases and J dropped 2 bases, with 18 bases sitting between them. The length of the CDR3 is 16 residues. Germline CDR1 reads SEHNR; CDR2 reads FQNEAQ (reference sequence). The DNA of the CDR3 is TGTGCCAGCAGCGTAAGCGGGGGGCGCGCCAACTATGGCTACACCTTC. Protein: CASSVSGGRANYGYTF.

A word on this clone: Other DNA sequences in the sample encode the same CDR3. The V gene is TRBV11-2, the J gene TRBJ2-7; D is uncertain. V was trimmed by 0 bases and J by 4 bases, leaving 4 bases between them. The length of the CDR3 is 12 residues. CDR1 is SGHAT and CDR2 is FQNNGV in the germline V gene. As DNA, the CDR3 is TGTGCCAGCAGCTTAGAAGGATACGAGCAGTACTTC. It yields the protein CASSLEGYEQYF.

The chain employs TRBV18 and TRBJ2-3; a possible D gene is TRBD2 (5 bases). CDR3 length equals 12 residues. Trimming pared 2 bases from V and 6 bases from J, leaving 6 bases between. The germline CDR1 and CDR2 sequences are KGHSH and LQKENI. The CDR3 nucleotides read TGTGCCAGCTCACCAACGGGGGATACGCAGTATTTT. This gives the protein CASSPTGDTQYF.

The J gene is TRBJ1-2, the V gene TRBV5-6; the match to TRBD1 covers 7 bases. CDR1 and CDR2 (germline): SGHDT, YYEEEE. The CDR3 is 14 amino acids. The trim removed 4 bases at V and 5 bases at J, leaving 8 bases unmatched. The CDR3 region is CASSTLDRDYGYTF. CDR3 sequence (DNA): TGTGCCAGCAGCACCCTCGACAGGGATTATGGCTACACCTTC.

This clone was found a few times. This chain connects TRBV28 to TRBJ1-5, with D uncertain. Per germline, CDR1 MDHEN and CDR2 SYDVKM. The V end lost 1 base, the J end lost 7 bases, and 5 bases lay between the germline ends. The CDR3 is made up of 12 amino acids. The CDR3 nucleotides are TGTGCCAGCAGTTTATATGGCCAGCCCCAGCATTTT. Translating gives CASSLYGQPQHF.

Here the CDR3 reads CASSIVDGGLNEQFF. Written as DNA, the CDR3 is TGCGCCAGCAGCATAGTGGACGGGGGCCTTAATGAGCAGTTCTTC. The chain recombines TRBV5-1 with TRBJ2-1; perhaps D is TRBD1 or TRBD2 (6 bases each). This CDR3 has 15 amino acids. Germline V gene sequence: CDR1 SGHRS, CDR2 YFSETQ. V was pared by 4 bases and J by 7 bases, with 18 bases between.

The rearrangement uses TRBV7-8 and TRBJ2-2; tentative D call: TRBD1 (6 bases). The CDR3 is 16 amino acids. Germline loops: CDR1 SGHVS, CDR2 FQNEAQ. V was clipped by 0 bases and J by 2 bases, with 10 bases between them. CDR3 sequence: CASSLALQGNTGELFF. For the CDR3, the DNA is TGTGCCAGCAGCTTAGCGCTACAGGGCAACACCGGGGAGCTGTTTTTT.

The chain couples TRBV5-6 to TRBJ2-7, with D uncertain. Germline values: CDR1 SGHDT, CDR2 YYEEEE. The CDR3 is 12 amino acids. The germline V and J ends were trimmed by 0 bases and 3 bases, with 4 bases remaining between them. CDR3 amino acids: CASSLEYYEQYF. Here the CDR3 DNA reads TGTGCCAGCAGCTTGGAGTACTACGAGCAGTACTTC.

The gene calls are TRBV19 and TRBJ1-4, with D tentatively TRBD1 (5 bases). Trimming left V 3 bases short and J 6 bases short, with 11 bases between. The germline V gene encodes CDR1 LNHDA and CDR2 SQIVND (reference sequence). This CDR3 contains 14 residues. CDR3 sequence: CASSMGGTDEKLFF. The CDR3 DNA follows: TGTGCCAGTAGTATGGGGGGGACGGATGAAAAACTGTTTTTT.

The chain combines TRBV7-9 with TRBJ2-7, with TRBD1 matching 8 bases. CDR1 and CDR2 (germline): SEHNR, FQNEAQ (reference sequence). The CDR3 is 14 residues long. J lost 7 bases, V lost 1 base, and 6 bases had no gene match. The CDR3 sequence: CASSLGQDREEQYF. The CDR3 nucleotides read TGTGCCAGCAGCTTAGGTCAGGACAGGGAGGAGCAGTACTTC.

The chain joins TRBV28 to TRBJ2-1, with 8 bases identical to TRBD2. Unmatched junction bases numbered 6, after V lost 3 bases and J lost 2 bases. The CDR3 runs to 16 residues. The germline CDR1 and CDR2 sequences are MDHEN and SYDVKM. CDR3 region: CASSLPPGGAYNEQFF. The CDR3 DNA follows: TGTGCCAGCAGTTTGCCCCCGGGGGGGGCCTACAATGAGCAGTTCTTC.

V is TRBV19 and J is TRBJ2-3; TRBD2 is a possible D gene (5 bases). Germline values: CDR1 LNHDA, CDR2 SQIVND (reference sequence). V lost 3 bases and J 4 bases, leaving 17 bases between the germline ends. The CDR3 is made up of 16 amino acids. The CDR3 here is CASSIPRVEGSDTQYF. CDR3 sequence (DNA): TGTGCCAGTAGTATCCCGCGGGTTGAAGGCTCAGATACGCAGTATTTT.

The chain links TRBV5-6 to TRBJ1-1; possibly TRBD1 for D (5 bases). Trimming cost V 3 bases and J 1 base, with 10 bases left between them. This CDR3 is built from 14 residues. Germline V gene lookup returns CDR1 SGHDT and CDR2 YYEEEE. CDR3 coding DNA: TGTGCCAGCAGCTCGTTTGACAGGAACACTGAAGCTTTCTTT. This codes for CASSSFDRNTEAFF. The complete variable domain, with remaining parts taken from reference TRBV5-6 and TRBJ1-1, reads DAGVTQSPTHLIKTRGQQVTLRCSPKSGHDTVSWYQQALGQGPQFIFQYYEEEERQRGNFPDRFSGHQFPNYSSELNVNALLLGDSALYLCASSSFDRNTEAFFGQGTRLTVV.

The rearrangement links TRBV30 to TRBJ1-1; D gene uncertain. The CDR3 runs to 12 residues. Between the trimmed V and J ends, which lost 1 base and 3 bases, there was a span of 6 bases. The V gene's germline CDR1 is GTSNPN and CDR2 SVGIG (reference sequence). The CDR3 DNA sequence: TGTGCCTGGAGTGGACCGTACACTGAAGCTTTCTTT. Translated, it gives CAWSGPYTEAFF.

This clone has a handful of counts. The genes are TRBV15 and TRBJ1-1; no clear D gene. This CDR3 is 12 amino acids long. The germline CDR1 and CDR2 sequences are LNHNV and YYDKDF (reference sequence). Trimming cost V 3 bases and J 2 bases, with 4 bases left between them. The CDR3 nucleotides are TGTGCCACCAGCAGGGAAAACACTGAAGCTTTCTTT. It encodes CATSRENTEAFF. The variable domain in full, with the rest retrieved from reference TRBV15 and TRBJ1-1, is DAMVIQNPRYQVTQFGKPVTLSCSQTLNHNVMYWYQQKSSQAPKLLFHYYDKDFNNEADTPDNFQSRRPNTSFCFLDIRSPGLGDTAMYLCATSRENTEAFFGQGTRLTVV.

The chain is built from TRBV2 and TRBJ1-2; D is unclear. Germline loops: CDR1 SNHLY, CDR2 FYNNEI. V was pared by 7 bases and J by 0 bases, with 15 bases between. The CDR3 consists of 15 residues. Written as DNA, the CDR3 is TGTGCCAGCACCCCGCAGATGTACTCTAACTATGGCTACACCTTC. Translated: CASTPQMYSNYGYTF.

In this sample, this clone turned up once. The J gene is TRBJ2-2, the V gene TRBV18; D not resolved. Germline CDR1 is KGHSH and CDR2 is LQKENI. CDR3 length: 15 residues. The V end was cut by 0 bases, the J end by 2 bases, with 7 bases between. This CDR3 is CASSPPNRNTGELFF. CDR3 nucleotide sequence: TGTGCCAGCTCACCACCAAACAGAAACACCGGGGAGCTGTTTTTT.

The gene calls are TRBV18 and TRBJ2-3, with D unresolved. The CDR3 covers 13 residues. CDR1 and CDR2 (germline): KGHSH, LQKENI. The germline V and J ends were trimmed by 2 bases and 3 bases, with 6 bases remaining between them. Written as DNA, the CDR3 is TGTGCCAGCTCACCAAGTTCTACAGATACGCAGTATTTT. Its protein is CASSPSSTDTQYF.

On this clone: Germline is not matched at one junction end, which may reflect a read error. The chain employs TRBV7-7 and TRBJ2-3; D not certain. CDR1 and CDR2 (germline): SSHAT, FNYEAQ (reference sequence). The CDR3 runs to 16 residues. CDR3 sequence: CASSPRSSFSTDTQYF. DNA of the CDR3: TGTGCTAGCAGCCCTCGTAGCAGCTTTTCCACAGATACGCAGTATTTT. The full variable domain, in which reference TRBV7-7 and TRBJ2-3 provide the parts outside the CDR3, is GAGVSQSPRYKVTKRGQDVTLRCDPISSHATLYWYQQALGQGPEFLTYFNYEAQPDKSGLPSDRFSAERPEGSISTLTIQRTEQRDSAMYRCASSPRSSFSTDTQYFGPGTRLTVL.